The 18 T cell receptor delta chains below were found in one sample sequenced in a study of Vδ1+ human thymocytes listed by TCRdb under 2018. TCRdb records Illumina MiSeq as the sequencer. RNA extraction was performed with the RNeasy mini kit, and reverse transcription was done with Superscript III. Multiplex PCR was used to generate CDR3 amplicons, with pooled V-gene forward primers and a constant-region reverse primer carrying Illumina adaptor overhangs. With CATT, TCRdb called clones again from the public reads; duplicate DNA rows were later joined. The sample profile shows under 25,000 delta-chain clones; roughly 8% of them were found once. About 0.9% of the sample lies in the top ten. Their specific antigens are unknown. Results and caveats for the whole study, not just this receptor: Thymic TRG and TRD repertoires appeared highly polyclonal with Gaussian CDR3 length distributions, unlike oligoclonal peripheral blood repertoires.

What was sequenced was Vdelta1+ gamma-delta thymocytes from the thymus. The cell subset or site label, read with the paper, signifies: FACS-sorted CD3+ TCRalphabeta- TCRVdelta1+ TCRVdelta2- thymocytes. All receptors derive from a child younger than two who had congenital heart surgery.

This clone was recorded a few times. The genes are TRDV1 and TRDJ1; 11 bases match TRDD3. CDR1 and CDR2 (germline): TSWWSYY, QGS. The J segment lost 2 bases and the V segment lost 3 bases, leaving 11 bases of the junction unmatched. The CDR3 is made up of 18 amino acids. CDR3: CALGEGLPGGYPTDKLIF. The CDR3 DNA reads TGTGCTCTTGGGGAGGGCCTTCCTGGGGGATACCCAACCGATAAACTCATCTTT.

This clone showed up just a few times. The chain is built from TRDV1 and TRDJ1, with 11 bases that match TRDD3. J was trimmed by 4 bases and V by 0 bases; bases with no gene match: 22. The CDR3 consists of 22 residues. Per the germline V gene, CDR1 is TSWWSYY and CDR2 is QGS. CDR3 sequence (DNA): TGTGCTCTTGGGGAACTAAGGCGCCGTCATGGGGGATACGCCCCGCAGGGCGATAAACTCATCTTT. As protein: CALGELRRRHGGYAPQGDKLIF.

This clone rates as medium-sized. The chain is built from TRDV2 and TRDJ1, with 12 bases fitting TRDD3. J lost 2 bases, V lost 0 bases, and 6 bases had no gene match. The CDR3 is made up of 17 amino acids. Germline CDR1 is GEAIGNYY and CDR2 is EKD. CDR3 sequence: CACDTVLGDTRTDKLIF. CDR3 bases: TGTGCCTGTGACACCGTGCTGGGGGATACGCGGACCGATAAACTCATCTTT.

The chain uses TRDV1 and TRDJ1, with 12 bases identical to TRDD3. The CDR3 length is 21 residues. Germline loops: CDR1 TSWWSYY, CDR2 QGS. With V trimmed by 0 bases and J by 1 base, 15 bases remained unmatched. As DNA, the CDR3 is TGTGCTCTTGGGGAACTTTTTCCCCGTACTGGGGGATACTATTCCACCGATAAACTCATCTTT. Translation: CALGELFPRTGGYYSTDKLIF.

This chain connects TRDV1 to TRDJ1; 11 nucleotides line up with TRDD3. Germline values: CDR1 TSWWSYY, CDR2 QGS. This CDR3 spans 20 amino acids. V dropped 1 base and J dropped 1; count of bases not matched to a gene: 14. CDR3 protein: CALGERCPGGYSVGTDKLIF. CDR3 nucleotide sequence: TGTGCTCTTGGGGAACGCTGTCCTGGGGGATACTCCGTCGGCACCGATAAACTCATCTTT.

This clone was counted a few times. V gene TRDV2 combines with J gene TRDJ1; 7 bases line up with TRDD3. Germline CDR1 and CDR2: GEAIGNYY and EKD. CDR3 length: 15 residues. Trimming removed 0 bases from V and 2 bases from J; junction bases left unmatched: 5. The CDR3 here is CACDTGWGGTDKLIF. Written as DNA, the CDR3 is TGTGCCTGTGACACCGGCTGGGGGGGAACCGATAAACTCATCTTT.

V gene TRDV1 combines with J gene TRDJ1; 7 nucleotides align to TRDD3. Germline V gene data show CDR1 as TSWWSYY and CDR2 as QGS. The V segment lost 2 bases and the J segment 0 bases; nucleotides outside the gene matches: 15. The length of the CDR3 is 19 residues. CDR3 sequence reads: CALGETGGYGPSYTDKLIF. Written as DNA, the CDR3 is TGTGCTCTTGGGGAAACTGGCGGATACGGGCCGTCGTACACCGATAAACTCATCTTT.

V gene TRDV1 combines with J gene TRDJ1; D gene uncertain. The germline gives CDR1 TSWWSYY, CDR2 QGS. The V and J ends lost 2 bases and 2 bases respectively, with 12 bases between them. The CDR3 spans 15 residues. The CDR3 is CALGESWASTDKLIF. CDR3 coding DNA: TGTGCTCTTGGGGAATCTTGGGCCTCGACCGATAAACTCATCTTT.

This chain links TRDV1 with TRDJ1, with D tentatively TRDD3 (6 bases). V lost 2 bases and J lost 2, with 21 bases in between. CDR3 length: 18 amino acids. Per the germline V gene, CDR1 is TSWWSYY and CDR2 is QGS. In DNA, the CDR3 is TGTGCTCTTGGGGAAGTTTGCGACTGGGAGATACAAACCGATAAACTCATCTTT. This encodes CALGEVCDWEIQTDKLIF.

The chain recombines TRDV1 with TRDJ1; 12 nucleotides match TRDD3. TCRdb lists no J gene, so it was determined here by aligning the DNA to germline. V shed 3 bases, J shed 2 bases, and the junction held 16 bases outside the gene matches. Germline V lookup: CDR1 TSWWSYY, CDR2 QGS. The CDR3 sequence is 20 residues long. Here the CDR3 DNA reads TGTGCTCTTGGGGAGCGGGCTGTACTGGGGGATACCGGGTGTACCGATAAACTCATCTTT. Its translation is CALGERAVLGDTGCTDKLIF.

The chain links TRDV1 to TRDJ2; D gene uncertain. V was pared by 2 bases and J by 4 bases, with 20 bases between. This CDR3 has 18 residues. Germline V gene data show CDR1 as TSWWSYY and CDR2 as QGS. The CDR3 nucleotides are TGTGCTCTTGGGGAATTGAGTCCGGTCAAGTTCTCGACAGCACAACTCTTCTTT. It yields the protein CALGELSPVKFSTAQLFF.

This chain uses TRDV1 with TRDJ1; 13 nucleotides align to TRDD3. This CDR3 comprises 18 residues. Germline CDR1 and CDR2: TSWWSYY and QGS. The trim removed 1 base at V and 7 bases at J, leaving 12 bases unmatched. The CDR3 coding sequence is TGTGCTCTTGGGGAACGGGGGTACTGGGGGATACGGCACTTTAAACTCATCTTT. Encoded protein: CALGERGYWGIRHFKLIF.

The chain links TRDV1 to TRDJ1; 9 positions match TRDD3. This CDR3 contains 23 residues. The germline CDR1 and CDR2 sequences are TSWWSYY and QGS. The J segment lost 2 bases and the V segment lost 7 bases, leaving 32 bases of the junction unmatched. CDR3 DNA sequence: TGTGCTCTTGTCTACGAAGGTACCGGGGGTGTCAACGTACTGGGGGACACTACCGATAAACTCATCTTT. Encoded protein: CALVYEGTGGVNVLGDTTDKLIF.

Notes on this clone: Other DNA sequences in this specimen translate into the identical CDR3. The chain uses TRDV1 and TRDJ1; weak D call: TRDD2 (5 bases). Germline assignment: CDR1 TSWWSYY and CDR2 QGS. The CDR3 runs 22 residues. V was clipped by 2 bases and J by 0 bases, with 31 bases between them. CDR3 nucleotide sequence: TGTGCTCTTGGGGAATATGGTGGGCTCCTAAATCCGTTCCCAACCTACACCGATAAACTCATCTTT. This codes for CALGEYGGLLNPFPTYTDKLIF.

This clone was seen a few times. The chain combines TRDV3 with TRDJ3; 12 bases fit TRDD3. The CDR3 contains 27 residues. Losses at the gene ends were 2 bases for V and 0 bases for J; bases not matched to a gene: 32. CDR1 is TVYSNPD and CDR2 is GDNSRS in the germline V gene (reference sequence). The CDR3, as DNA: TGTGCCTTTCCCCGCACCCCCCTTCCGTCGGATTACTGGGGGATACCCCTTAGCTCCTGGGACACCCGACAGATGTTTTTC. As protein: CAFPRTPLPSDYWGIPLSSWDTRQMFF.

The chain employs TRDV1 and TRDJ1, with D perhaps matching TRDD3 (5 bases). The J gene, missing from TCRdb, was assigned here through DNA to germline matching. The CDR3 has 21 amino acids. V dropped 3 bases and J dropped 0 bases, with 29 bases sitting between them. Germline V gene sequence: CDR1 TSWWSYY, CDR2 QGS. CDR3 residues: CALGDPRGAGRTLQYTDKLIF. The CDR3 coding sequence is TGTGCTCTTGGGGACCCCCGGGGGGCGGGGCGGACCTTACAGTACACCGATAAACTCATCTTT.

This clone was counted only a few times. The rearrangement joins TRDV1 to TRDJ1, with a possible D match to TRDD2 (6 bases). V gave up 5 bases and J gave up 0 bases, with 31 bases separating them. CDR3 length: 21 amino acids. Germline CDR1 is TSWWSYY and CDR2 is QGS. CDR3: CALGTSSYGRGPPPYTDKLIF. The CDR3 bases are TGTGCTCTTGGGACCTCGTCCTACGGTAGAGGCCCACCCCCGTACACCGATAAACTCATCTTT.

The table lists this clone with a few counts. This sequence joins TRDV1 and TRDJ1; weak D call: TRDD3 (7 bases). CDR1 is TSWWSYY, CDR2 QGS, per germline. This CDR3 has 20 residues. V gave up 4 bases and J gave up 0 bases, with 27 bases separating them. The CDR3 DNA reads TGTGCTCTTGGGGGCCCCCGCCTTCCAAGCCTGGGGGTCCACACCGATAAACTCATCTTT. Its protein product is CALGGPRLPSLGVHTDKLIF.